Each of the 17 T cell receptor beta chains below was sequenced from the same sample in a study of cytomegalovirus exposure and HLA in healthy donors. PCR was performed using 60 Vbeta and 13 Jbeta primers. TCRdb's table, derived via immunoSEQ multiplex PCR, lists solely in-frame clones and lacks some. The sample lists around 88,000 clones, roughly 80% occurring once. What was sequenced was PBMCs. These receptors came from a man aged 50-60 years in good health and CMV-seropositive.

The rearrangement joins TRBV6-5 to TRBJ1-2; the D gene is possibly TRBD1 (6 bases). V lost 6 bases and J lost 0, with 11 bases in between. This CDR3 region has 14 residues. Germline CDR1 reads MNHEY; CDR2 reads SVGAGI. Here the CDR3 reads CASRDSRANYGYTF. The CDR3 bases are TGTGCCAGCAGGGACAGTAGAGCTAACTATGGCTACACCTTC.

This rearrangement joins TRBV4-2 to TRBJ2-2; the match to TRBD2 covers 11 bases. This CDR3 spans 18 amino acids. From germline, CDR1 is LGHNA and CDR2 YNFKEQ. V shed 0 bases, J shed 3 bases, and the junction held 6 bases outside the gene matches. The CDR3 protein is CASSQEPSGGLDTGELFF. CDR3 in DNA: TGTGCCAGCAGCCAAGAGCCTAGCGGGGGGCTAGACACCGGGGAGCTGTTTTTT.

The chain is built from TRBV6-5 and TRBJ1-2, with 11 bases lining up with TRBD1. Germline V gene sequence: CDR1 MNHEY, CDR2 SVGAGI. Trimming cost V 5 bases and J 5 bases; bases outside gene matches: 7. The CDR3 consists of 15 residues. The CDR3 spells CASSPGQGAGYGYTF. CDR3 sequence (DNA): TGTGCCAGCAGTCCAGGACAGGGGGCAGGATATGGCTACACCTTC.

This clone was recorded a few times. This sequence joins TRBV19 and TRBJ1-2, with D maybe TRBD1 (5 bases). CDR1 is LNHDA, CDR2 SQIVND, per germline (reference sequence). Deletions cut 3 bases from V and 8 bases from J, with 13 bases between. This CDR3 has 13 residues. The DNA of the CDR3 is TGTGCCAGTAGTATGGCAGGGCGACAAGGCTACACCTTC. Translated: CASSMAGRQGYTF.

This rearrangement joins TRBV27 to TRBJ2-7; D unresolved. Germline values: CDR1 MNHEY, CDR2 SMNVEV (reference sequence). Trimming cost V 3 bases and J 0 bases, with 6 bases left between them. This CDR3 has 13 residues. The CDR3 protein is CASSLADSYEQYF. For the CDR3, the DNA is TGTGCCAGCAGTTTGGCAGACTCCTACGAGCAGTACTTC.

This clone was picked up a small number of times. The chain uses TRBV5-1 and TRBJ1-3; the D gene is possibly TRBD1 (6 bases). Trimming shortened V by 3 bases and J by 0 bases, and 13 bases separated the two germline ends. Germline CDR1 is SGHRS and CDR2 is YFSETQ. The CDR3 loop spans 16 amino acids. The CDR3 protein is CASSWGRQDSGNTIYF. The CDR3 DNA is TGCGCCAGCAGCTGGGGCCGACAGGACTCTGGAAACACCATATATTTT.

The chain links TRBV27 to TRBJ1-2; 9 bases map to TRBD1. Germline CDR1 and CDR2: MNHEY and SMNVEV (reference sequence). V shed 5 bases and J 2 bases; nucleotides not matched to a gene: 3. This CDR3 has 14 residues. CDR3 sequence reads: CASSQGTGNYGYTF. The CDR3 DNA reads TGTGCCAGCAGTCAAGGGACAGGGAACTATGGCTACACCTTC.

This clone was detected only a few times. The V call is TRBV7-2, the J call TRBJ1-2; D gene ambiguous. Germline V lookup: CDR1 SGHTA, CDR2 FQGNSA. V was clipped by 1 base and J by 0 bases, with 6 bases between them. This CDR3 contains 14 residues. The CDR3 sequence is CASSLEEANYGYTF. The CDR3 coding sequence is TGTGCCAGCAGCTTAGAGGAGGCTAACTATGGCTACACCTTC.

CDR3 nucleotide sequence: TGTGCCAGCAGCGTAGGACAGCACTACGAGCAGTACTTC. Encoded protein: CASSVGQHYEQYF. This chain connects TRBV9 to TRBJ2-7, with a tentative D call TRBD1 (5 bases). The CDR3 totals 13 residues. Germline CDR1 reads SGDLS; CDR2 reads YYNGEE. With 0 bases removed from V and 3 bases from J, the gap between germline ends came to 7 bases.

The gene calls are TRBV4-1 and TRBJ1-3; perhaps TRBD1 as D (5 bases). Trimming left V 1 base short and J 0 bases short, with 13 bases between. There are 17 residues in the CDR3. Per the germline V gene, CDR1 is MGHRA and CDR2 is YSYEKL. CDR3 in DNA: TGCGCCAGCAGCCAAGTTGATAGGGGAATCTCTGGAAACACCATATATTTT. Translating it yields CASSQVDRGISGNTIYF.

V usage is TRBV15 and J usage is TRBJ2-3; 10 bases match TRBD2. The CDR3 is 15 amino acids. V was pared by 1 base and J by 6 bases, with 4 bases of the junction left unmatched. Germline V gene data show CDR1 as LNHNV and CDR2 as YYDKDF (reference sequence). The CDR3, as DNA: TGTGCCACCAGCAGAGGGCTAGCGGGGGCCGATACGCAGTATTTT. It yields the protein CATSRGLAGADTQYF. The full variable domain, in which reference TRBV15 and TRBJ2-3 provide the parts outside the CDR3, is DAMVIQNPRYQVTQFGKPVTLSCSQTLNHNVMYWYQQKSSQAPKLLFHYYDKDFNNEADTPDNFQSRRPNTSFCFLDIRSPGLGDTAMYLCATSRGLAGADTQYFGPGTRLTVL.

The rearrangement links TRBV18 to TRBJ2-1; TRBD2 matches 11 bases. This CDR3 comprises 16 residues. V dropped 0 bases and J dropped 2; count of bases not matched to a gene: 0. Germline-derived CDR1 and CDR2 are KGHSH and LQKENI. The CDR3 region has the DNA TGTGCCAGCTCACCACCTAGCGGGGGGGCCTACAATGAGCAGTTCTTC. This gives the protein CASSPPSGGAYNEQFF.

The chain recombines TRBV19 with TRBJ1-5, with TRBD1 as a possible D gene (5 bases). V was trimmed by 9 bases and J by 3 bases, leaving 21 bases between them. Germline V gene lookup returns CDR1 LNHDA and CDR2 SQIVND (reference sequence). The CDR3 sequence is 16 residues long. Here the CDR3 DNA reads TGTGCCAGACCTCATCATTGGGGCGGCTACAATCAGCCCCAGCATTTT. Protein sequence: CARPHHWGGYNQPQHF.

The chain links TRBV5-1 to TRBJ1-3; 10 bases fit TRBD1. The V gene's germline CDR1 is SGHRS and CDR2 YFSETQ. There are 14 residues in the CDR3. J lost 6 bases, V lost 4 bases, and 4 bases had no gene match. As DNA, the CDR3 is TGCGCCAGCAGCCCGGGGACAGGGGAAAACACCATATATTTT. Protein sequence: CASSPGTGENTIYF.

The rearrangement uses TRBV19 and TRBJ2-5, with 8 nucleotides matching TRBD1. Germline V gene lookup returns CDR1 LNHDA and CDR2 SQIVND (reference sequence). The CDR3 runs to 15 residues. The J segment lost 5 bases and the V segment lost 4 bases, leaving 9 bases of the junction unmatched. CDR3 in amino acids: CASSTSDRAQETQYF. CDR3 nucleotides: TGTGCCAGTAGTACCTCGGACAGGGCACAGGAGACCCAGTACTTC. Full variable domain (remainder filled in from reference TRBV19 and TRBJ2-5): DGGITQSPKYLFRKEGQNVTLSCEQNLNHDAMYWYRQDPGQGLRLIYYSQIVNDFQKGDIAEGYSVSREKKESFPLTVTSAQKNPTAFYLCASSTSDRAQETQYFGPGTRLLVL.

The chain employs TRBV29-1 and TRBJ1-3; a weak D match, TRBD1 (6 bases). The CDR3 has 14 amino acids. CDR1 is SQVTM, CDR2 ANQGSEA, per germline. Between the trimmed V and J ends, which lost 6 bases and 3 bases, there was a span of 15 bases. CDR3 bases: TGCAGCGTAGCAGGGGCCGCGGGTGGAAACACCATATATTTT. This gives the protein CSVAGAAGGNTIYF.

The CDR3 protein is CASSLDTLTNTGELFF. The CDR3, as DNA: TGTGCCAGCAGCCTCGACACCTTAACGAACACCGGGGAGCTGTTTTTT. The chain recombines TRBV5-6 with TRBJ2-2, with no clear D. This CDR3 region has 16 residues. Germline V gene data show CDR1 as SGHDT and CDR2 as YYEEEE. Trimming shortened V by 4 bases and J by 0 bases, and 13 bases separated the two germline ends.